This TCR beta chain was identified during a study of cytomegalovirus exposure and HLA in healthy donors. Broader study findings: As confirmed in vitro, three CMV-associated chains were specific for CMV antigens.

Only in-frame clones appear in the TCRdb table, and some are missing; sequencing was by immunoSEQ multiplex PCR. The sample records 140,000 to 150,000 clones, roughly 86% being singletons. The V and J ends lost 3 bases and 0 bases, in that order; junction bases with no gene match: 4. The CDR3 loop spans 16 amino acids. CDR1 and CDR2 from the germline V gene are SGHVS and FQNEAQ. It was the approximately 120-subject validation cohort, separate from the approximately 620-subject first cohort, to which the donors belonged. On this clone itself: The antigen is not known.

The sequence was obtained from a man aged 18 to 30 in good health and CMV-seropositive. The chain uses TRBV7-8 and TRBJ1-4, with 7 bases matching TRBD1. The sequenced material came from PBMCs. DNA of the CDR3: TGTGCCAGCAGCTTTGACAGGGACTCAACTAATGAAAAACTGTTTTTT. Residues: CASSFDRDSTNEKLFF.